This T cell receptor (beta chain) appears in the sequencing data of a study of immune characterization of retroperitoneal liposarcoma. V lost 7 bases to trimming and J lost 1 base; unmatched junction nucleotides: 10. CDR1 is WSHSY, CDR2 SAAADI, per germline. The length of the CDR3 is 15 residues. Via MiXCR, TCRdb re-called the PCR reads, giving one row per CDR3 protein. The repertoire holds 9,000 to 13,000 distinct CDR3 sequences, with 28% as singletons. The TCR sequence derives from a male donor with retroperitoneal liposarcoma. This chain uses TRBV10-2 with TRBJ2-7; 7 bases line up with TRBD1. The sample comprised tumor tissue. The CDR3 is CASTTGLGTSYEQYF. In DNA form, the CDR3 reads TGCGCCAGCACGACAGGGCTCGGAACATCCTACGAGCAGTACTTC.